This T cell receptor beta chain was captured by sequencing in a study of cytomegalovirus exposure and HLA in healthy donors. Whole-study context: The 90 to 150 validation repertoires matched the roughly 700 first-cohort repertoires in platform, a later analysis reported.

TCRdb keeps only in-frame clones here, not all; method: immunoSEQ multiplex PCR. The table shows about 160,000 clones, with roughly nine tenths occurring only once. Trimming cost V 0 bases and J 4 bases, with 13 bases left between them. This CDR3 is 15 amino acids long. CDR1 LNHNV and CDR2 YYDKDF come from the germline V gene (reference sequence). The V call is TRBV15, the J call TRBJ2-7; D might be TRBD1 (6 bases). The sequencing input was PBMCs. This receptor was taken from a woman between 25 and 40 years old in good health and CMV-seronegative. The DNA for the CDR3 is TGTGCCACCAGCAGAGATGCCTCGACAGGTTACGAGCAGTACTTC. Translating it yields CATSRDASTGYEQYF.